Listed here are 30 T cell receptor beta chains from one sample, sequenced in a study of cytomegalovirus exposure and HLA in healthy donors. 60 Vbeta and 13 Jbeta primers were used in PCR. Sequenced by immunoSEQ multiplex PCR; TCRdb stores in-frame clones only, minus some. The table includes 160,000 or so clones, over 75% detected once. Specimen: PBMCs. The receptors were gathered from a man in his forties in good health and CMV-seronegative.

J is TRBJ2-3 and V is TRBV5-1; 8 nucleotides agree with TRBD2. CDR1 SGHRS and CDR2 YFSETQ come from the germline V gene. V gave up 1 base and J gave up 5 bases; unmatched junction bases: 3. This CDR3 is built from 14 residues. The CDR3: CASSLRGGGDTQYF. Here the CDR3 DNA reads TGCGCCAGCAGCTTGCGGGGGGGAGGAGATACGCAGTATTTT.

The chain has TRBV19 and TRBJ1-1; no definite D call. Looked up from germline, CDR1 is LNHDA and CDR2 is SQIVND (reference sequence). The CDR3 has 14 amino acids. V gave up 3 bases and J gave up 4 bases, with 12 bases separating them. The CDR3 region has the DNA TGTGCCAGTAGTATGCGAGGTCCGGGCACTGAAGCTTTCTTT. Translated, it gives CASSMRGPGTEAFF.

The chain recombines TRBV4-2 with TRBJ2-5, with 8 positions matching TRBD2. V lost 1 base and J lost 5; bases outside the gene matches: 0. Germline CDR1 and CDR2: LGHNA and YNFKEQ. This CDR3 region has 13 residues. The CDR3, as DNA: TGTGCCAGCAGCCAAGCTAGCGGGGAGACCCAGTACTTC. Translated, it gives CASSQASGETQYF.

This CDR3 reads CASSRAGTNYGYTF. In DNA form, the CDR3 reads TGTGCCAGCAGCCGGGCAGGGACTAACTATGGCTACACCTTC. The chain combines TRBV13 with TRBJ1-2; weak D call: TRBD1 (5 bases). With 5 bases removed from V and 0 bases from J, the gap between germline ends came to 10 bases. CDR1 PRHDT and CDR2 FYEKMQ come from the germline V gene (reference sequence). The CDR3 length is 14 residues.

The chain uses TRBV7-3 and TRBJ1-1, with D possibly being TRBD1 (6 bases). The germline gives CDR1 SGHTA, CDR2 FQGTGA. Trimming removed 5 bases at V and 3 bases at J, with 16 bases between. This CDR3 comprises 15 residues. CDR3 region: CASSPDSGGYTEAFF. The CDR3 DNA reads as TGTGCCAGCAGCCCGGACAGTGGGGGATACACTGAAGCTTTCTTT. The variable domain in full, completed from reference TRBV7-3 and TRBJ1-1, reads GAGVSQTPSNKVTEKGKYVELRCDPISGHTALYWYRQSLGQGPEFLIYFQGTGAADDSGLPNDRFFAVRPEGSVSTLKIQRTERGDSAVYLCASSPDSGGYTEAFFGQGTRLTVV.

The rearrangement joins TRBV7-2 to TRBJ1-1; tentatively, D is TRBD1 (6 bases). Trimming cost V 1 base and J 14 bases, with 11 bases left between them. In germline, CDR1 is SGHTA, CDR2 FQGNSA. The CDR3 length is 11 residues. Here the CDR3 reads CASSLGDNLFF. The CDR3, as DNA: TGTGCCAGCAGCTTAGGGGACAATCTATTCTTT. Based on the CDR3 plus reference TRBV7-2 and TRBJ1-1, the full variable domain is GAGVSQSPSNKVTEKGKDVELRCDPISGHTALYWYRQSLGQGLEFLIYFQGNSAPDKSGLPSDRFSAERTGGSVSTLTIQRTQQEDSAVYLCASSLGDNLFFGQGTRLTVV.

As to this clone: The sample contains more than one DNA sequence encoding this CDR3. The chain recombines TRBV18 with TRBJ2-7; 8 bases fit TRBD1. CDR1 and CDR2 from the germline V gene are KGHSH and LQKENI. This CDR3 region has 15 residues. V was clipped by 9 bases and J by 1 base; unmatched bases: 11. The CDR3 sequence: CASSSGTGTSYEQYF. CDR3 in DNA: TGTGCCAGTTCGTCCGGGACAGGTACTTCCTACGAGCAGTACTTC.

The V call is TRBV27, the J call TRBJ2-1, with 12 bases identical to TRBD2. Germline CDR1 reads MNHEY; CDR2 reads SMNVEV (reference sequence). The CDR3 extends over 15 amino acids. With V trimmed by 4 bases and J by 9 bases, 7 bases remained unmatched. The CDR3, as DNA: TGTGCCAGCAGTTCGCTAGCGGGGGGGCCTATTGAGCAGTTCTTC. It translates to CASSSLAGGPIEQFF.

This CDR3 is CASSFDGTSRDGYTF. DNA of the CDR3: TGTGCCAGCAGCTTTGACGGGACTTCTAGGGATGGCTACACCTTC. The chain employs TRBV5-4 and TRBJ1-2; maybe TRBD1 (5 bases). V gave up 2 bases and J gave up 6 bases, with 17 bases separating them. CDR1 is SGHNT and CDR2 is YYREEE in the germline V gene (reference sequence). The length of the CDR3 is 15 residues.

The chain is built from TRBV5-5 and TRBJ1-4; weak D call: TRBD1 (6 bases). With 0 bases removed from V and 5 bases from J, the gap between germline ends came to 14 bases. The CDR3 consists of 16 residues. Germline V gene sequence: CDR1 SGHKS, CDR2 YYEKEE (reference sequence). DNA for the CDR3: TGTGCCAGCAGCTTGGAAGGGGGTGGGGTGAATGAAAAACTGTTTTTT. Translation gives CASSLEGGGVNEKLFF.

The rearrangement joins TRBV27 to TRBJ1-5, with no clear D. Germline V CDR1 and CDR2: MNHEY, SMNVEV (reference sequence). V lost 6 bases, J lost 0 bases, and 15 bases lay in between. CDR3 length: 16 residues. DNA for the CDR3: TGTGCCAGCAGCTCCCTTAGCGGCTATAGCAATCAGCCCCAGCATTTT. Its translation: CASSSLSGYSNQPQHF.

The chain carries TRBV5-6 and TRBJ2-5, with D perhaps matching TRBD2 (5 bases). Germline loops: CDR1 SGHDT, CDR2 YYEEEE. V was shortened by 0 bases and J by 7 bases, with 10 bases between the two germline ends. The CDR3 extends over 13 amino acids. CDR3 sequence: CASSLVRAGTQYF. CDR3 bases: TGTGCCAGCAGCTTGGTTAGGGCGGGGACCCAGTACTTC. Together with reference TRBV5-6 and TRBJ2-5, the CDR3 gives the full variable domain: DAGVTQSPTHLIKTRGQQVTLRCSPKSGHDTVSWYQQALGQGPQFIFQYYEEEERQRGNFPDRFSGHQFPNYSSELNVNALLLGDSALYLCASSLVRAGTQYFGPGTRLLVL.

This chain joins TRBV18 and TRBJ2-3; 7 nucleotides agree with TRBD2. From germline, CDR1 is KGHSH and CDR2 LQKENI. Trimming cost V 3 bases and J 4 bases; bases outside gene matches: 10. CDR3 length equals 16 residues. CDR3 sequence reads: CASSPGGASGSDTQYF. The CDR3 region has the DNA TGTGCCAGCTCACCGGGAGGTGCTAGCGGATCAGATACGCAGTATTTT.

This chain joins TRBV6-1 and TRBJ2-2, with 15 positions matching TRBD2. Looked up from germline, CDR1 is MNHNS and CDR2 is SASEGT. Trimming removed 5 bases from V and 6 bases from J; junction bases left unmatched: 10. The CDR3 covers 18 residues. This CDR3 reads CASSQGLAGGPDAGELFF. CDR3 DNA sequence: TGTGCCAGCAGTCAAGGACTAGCGGGGGGGCCGGACGCCGGGGAGCTGTTTTTT.

The chain is built from TRBV19 and TRBJ1-1, with D perhaps matching TRBD1 (5 bases). Per germline, CDR1 LNHDA and CDR2 SQIVND (reference sequence). V was pared by 4 bases and J by 0 bases, with 6 bases between. The CDR3 loop spans 13 amino acids. CDR3 DNA: TGTGCCAGTAGTAAGGGGCTGAACACTGAAGCTTTCTTT. Encoded protein: CASSKGLNTEAFF. Using reference TRBV19 and TRBJ1-1 for the parts outside the CDR3, the full variable domain is DGGITQSPKYLFRKEGQNVTLSCEQNLNHDAMYWYRQDPGQGLRLIYYSQIVNDFQKGDIAEGYSVSREKKESFPLTVTSAQKNPTAFYLCASSKGLNTEAFFGQGTRLTVV.

The chain is built from TRBV10-3 and TRBJ2-7; a weak D match, TRBD1 (6 bases). The germline V and J ends were trimmed by 4 bases and 3 bases, with 10 bases remaining between them. CDR3 length: 13 residues. CDR1 is ENHRY and CDR2 is SYGVKD in the germline V gene. The CDR3 DNA is TGTGCCATCAGTGGCGGACAGAACTACGAGCAGTACTTC. Residues: CAISGGQNYEQYF.

The chain joins TRBV21-1 to TRBJ2-7; the D call in the table, TRBD1, was not verified against the DNA. TRBV21-1 has pseudogene status. CDR3 length equals 14 residues. The CDR3 is CASKAGQVTWEQYF. The CDR3 coding sequence is TGTGCCAGCAAAGCAGGGCAGGTCACTTGGGAGCAGTACTTC.

The J gene is TRBJ1-1, the V gene TRBV29-1; 7 positions match TRBD1. V lost 5 bases and J lost 4; bases outside the gene matches: 4. Germline CDR1 SQVTM, CDR2 ANQGSEA. CDR3 length equals 12 residues. In nucleotides, the CDR3 is TGCAGCGTTATGACAGGGATCACTGAAGCTTTCTTT. Translation: CSVMTGITEAFF.

This clone has a handful of counts. The chain has TRBV21-1 and TRBJ1-1; no DNA check was done on the table's D call, TRBD1. TRBV21-1 is a pseudogene locus. The CDR3 has 15 amino acids. The DNA of the CDR3 is TGTGCCAGCAGCAGACAGGGGGAAAAGAATACTGAAGCTTTCTTT. Residues: CASSRQGEKNTEAFF.

The chain joins TRBV19 to TRBJ1-2, with TRBD1 as a possible D gene (6 bases). Trimming left V 5 bases short and J 4 bases short, with 14 bases between. Germline CDR1 and CDR2: LNHDA and SQIVND (reference sequence). CDR3 length: 14 amino acids. CDR3 residues: CASSPDRLSYGYTF. In nucleotides, the CDR3 is TGTGCCAGTAGTCCAGACAGGCTGTCCTATGGCTACACCTTC.

The V and J genes are TRBV9 and TRBJ1-1; TRBD1 aligns across 7 bases. The CDR3 contains 16 residues. J was trimmed by 3 bases and V by 0 bases; bases with no gene match: 8. Germline V gene data show CDR1 as SGDLS and CDR2 as YYNGEE. The CDR3 sequence is CASSVAITGDDTEAFF. In nucleotides, the CDR3 is TGTGCCAGCAGCGTAGCCATTACAGGGGACGACACTGAAGCTTTCTTT.

The chain is built from TRBV6-4 and TRBJ1-2; 9 nucleotides line up with TRBD1. Germline V gene data show CDR1 as MRHNA and CDR2 as SNTAGT. The CDR3 is 15 amino acids. V trimming: 6 bases; J trimming: 2 bases; junction bases outside the gene matches: 7. The DNA of the CDR3 is TGTGCCAGCAGCGCGACAGGGGGTACGAACTATGGCTACACCTTC. It specifies CASSATGGTNYGYTF.

This clone was counted only a few times. The chain couples TRBV9 to TRBJ2-5, with 10 bases that match TRBD2. The V gene's germline CDR1 is SGDLS and CDR2 YYNGEE. With V trimmed by 3 bases and J by 2 bases, 16 bases remained unmatched. The CDR3 contains 19 residues. As DNA, the CDR3 is TGTGCCAGCAGCGCCGGGAGGCTACTAAGCGGGGGGGAGCAAGAGACCCAGTACTTC. Translation gives CASSAGRLLSGGEQETQYF.

This clone was observed a few times. The junction departs from the called germline gene at one end, perhaps through a read error. The chain carries TRBV6-1 and TRBJ2-7; D perhaps matches TRBD2 (6 bases). The CDR3 totals 14 residues. CDR1 and CDR2 from the germline V gene are MNHNS and SASEGT. The CDR3 DNA reads TGTGCCAGCAGTGAACCAGGGAGGAAGACTACTACGCCCTTC. It specifies CASSEPGRKTTTPF.

This chain connects TRBV10-1 to TRBJ2-5, with D maybe TRBD2 (5 bases). The CDR3 loop spans 13 amino acids. Germline CDR1 WNHNN, CDR2 SYGVQD (reference sequence). Between the trimmed V and J ends, which lost 2 bases and 7 bases, there was a span of 11 bases. In DNA form, the CDR3 reads TGCGCCAGCAGTGAGGTCAGAGAGGGGACCCAGTACTTC. This sequence encodes CASSEVREGTQYF.

The chain is built from TRBV30 and TRBJ1-2; maybe TRBD1 (6 bases). The CDR3 is 15 residues long. V was trimmed by 4 bases and J by 8 bases, leaving 23 bases between them. Per the germline V gene, CDR1 is GTSNPN and CDR2 is SVGIG (reference sequence). The CDR3 spells CAWTSWGQRFTGYTF. CDR3 bases: TGTGCCTGGACTTCCTGGGGACAAAGGTTTACGGGCTACACCTTC.

This clone came up a few times. The J gene is TRBJ2-7, the V gene TRBV29-1, with 10 positions matching TRBD1. From germline, CDR1 is SQVTM and CDR2 ANQGSEA. The CDR3 loop spans 13 amino acids. V trimming: 6 bases; J trimming: 3 bases; junction bases outside the gene matches: 5. CDR3 protein: CSVLGQGFYEQYF. The CDR3, as DNA: TGCAGCGTGTTGGGACAGGGGTTCTACGAGCAGTACTTC.

The gene calls are TRBV11-3 and TRBJ2-1; the match to TRBD1 covers 9 bases. This CDR3 contains 17 residues. CDR1 and CDR2 from the germline V gene are SGHNT and YENEEA. V was clipped by 5 bases and J by 2 bases; unmatched bases: 10. The DNA for the CDR3 is TGTGCCAGCAGCGCCGGGACAGGGTTTGACGCCTACAATGAGCAGTTCTTC. This translates into CASSAGTGFDAYNEQFF.

This clone showed up just a few times. Possible read error: a much larger clone is one base away. The chain couples TRBV5-5 to TRBJ1-1; D is unclear. CDR1 SGHKS and CDR2 YYEKEE come from the germline V gene (reference sequence). V was pared by 2 bases and J by 4 bases, with 6 bases between. CDR3 length equals 12 residues. The CDR3 sequence: CASSLALTEAFF. The CDR3 bases are TGTGCCAGCAGCTTAGCTCTCACTGAAGCTTTCTTT.

V usage is TRBV5-1 and J usage is TRBJ2-7; the D gene is possibly TRBD2 (6 bases). Trimming took 2 bases from V and 2 from J, leaving 11 bases between them. The CDR3 sequence is 14 residues long. Germline CDR1 SGHRS, CDR2 YFSETQ. CDR3 residues: CASSLLGRTYEQYF. Here the CDR3 DNA reads TGCGCCAGCAGCTTATTAGGGAGGACCTACGAGCAGTACTTC.